What follows are 4 T cell receptor beta chains derived from one specimen sequenced in a study of metastatic and nonmetastatic thyroid tumors. MiXCR was used by TCRdb to re-call the PCR reads. Among 21,000 or so clones listed, about 28% were seen once. Thyroid surgery took place with no prior treatment in any patient. The specimen was tumor tissue. The receptor source for this set is a male donor with papillary thyroid cancer or a benign thyroid nodule (not recorded which). Some clones in this sample may be carry-over from other donors' samples.

This clone has more than one count but fewer than ten. This chain joins TRBV12-3 or TRBV12-4 and TRBJ1-5; 9 nucleotides match TRBD1. CDR3 length: 16 amino acids. V was clipped by 7 bases and J by 1 base; unmatched bases: 8. As DNA, the CDR3 is TGTGCCAGCACAGGGGGGACAGGGCACAGCAATCAGCCCCAGCATTTT. Translated: CASTGGTGHSNQPQHF.

The chain employs TRBV20-1 and TRBJ2-3; 9 positions match TRBD2. CDR3 length: 15 amino acids. V dropped 4 bases and J dropped 2; count of bases not matched to a gene: 7. Germline loops: CDR1 DFQATT, CDR2 SNEGSKA (reference sequence). The CDR3: CSATTLAGYTDTQYF. The CDR3 region has the DNA TGCAGTGCTACTACACTAGCGGGCTACACAGATACGCAGTATTTT.

This clone was detected only once. V is TRBV20-1 and J is TRBJ1-1, with D possibly matching TRBD1 (6 bases). The V end lost 0 bases, the J end lost 1 base, and 15 bases lay between the germline ends. CDR3 size: 16 residues. Germline V gives CDR1 DFQATT, CDR2 SNEGSKA (reference sequence). The CDR3 bases are TGCAGTGCTAGAGATTATAGCGGGGGCTCGAACACTGAAGCTTTCTTT. Translated, it gives CSARDYSGGSNTEAFF.

This clone was counted only a few times. This chain joins TRBV6-1 and TRBJ1-3; the D is unclear. Germline V gene sequence: CDR1 MNHNS, CDR2 SASEGT. The ends were cut back, 1 base at V and 4 bases at J, with 11 bases in the middle. The CDR3 totals 15 residues. As DNA, the CDR3 is TGTGCCAGCAGTGAAGACATGGGTGGAGGAAACACCATATATTTT. As protein: CASSEDMGGGNTIYF.